The present T cell receptor (beta chain) was sequenced within a study of blood T cells in healthy people across ages. The sample holds many counts of this clonotype. Antigen specificity is unknown. Whole-study findings and limits: Long-lived and aged donors differed, with more naive CD4+ cells and higher diversity in the long-lived.

A second roughly 6 to 11 cycle PCR used barcoded and J-beta primers. Via MiXCR, TCRdb re-called the 5' RACE reads, giving one row per CDR3 protein. Of about 620,000 distinct CDR3 sequences in the sample, around a fifth were seen once. V was cut by 2 bases and J by 7 bases, with 17 bases left in between. Germline lookup yields CDR1 MDHEN and CDR2 SYDVKM. This CDR3 has 15 amino acids. The source is a man aged 70-80 years in good health. The chain carries TRBV28 and TRBJ2-5, with D perhaps TRBD2 (5 bases). The sample comprised blood. CDR3 loop: CASSLGGSEIGTQYF. The CDR3, as DNA: TGTGCCAGCAGTTTAGGCGGGTCGGAGATAGGGACCCAGTACTTC.